This T cell receptor (beta chain) is drawn from a study of beta chain features in type 1 diabetes. Sequencing targeted expressed TCRB transcripts, as all isolated RNA had been reverse transcribed. TCRdb's copy holds only in-frame clones and misses some; the assay was immunoSEQ multiplex PCR. The repertoire holds under 200,000 clones, 7.5% to 10% seen once, with 2% to 3% in the top ten. CDR3 length equals 16 residues. The V gene's germline CDR1 is KGHSH and CDR2 LQKENI. Trimming stripped 3 bases from V and 3 bases from J, with 18 bases between. This clone showed up just a few times. Its specificity is unknown. General study findings and limits: Shorter templates might be favored by PCR, equally in patients and controls.

What was sequenced was central memory CD4+ T cells from blood. The TCR originated in a woman younger than 30 in good health. This chain connects TRBV18 to TRBJ2-7; weak D call: TRBD1 (5 bases). CDR3 bases: TGTGCCAGCTCACCGGACCAAGGGGTTGGGGTCTACGAGCAGTACTTC. Encoded protein: CASSPDQGVGVYEQYF.